The 21 T cell receptor beta chains below were found in one sample sequenced in a study of T cell responses to AZD1222 COVID-19 vaccine. Assay used: immunoSEQ multiplex PCR; TCRdb lists only in-frame clones, some missing. This sample carries fewer than 85,000 clones, 87% of them seen once, and the ten largest clones take approximately 1.2%. The sample here was peripheral blood, taken 28 days after the second AZD1222 dose. The origin of the receptors is an adult who received the AZD1222 COVID-19 vaccine.

The rearrangement joins TRBV11-2 to TRBJ1-2; 8 bases align to TRBD1. The CDR3 extends over 15 amino acids. The V gene end was trimmed by 2 bases and the J gene end by 8 bases; junction bases not matched to a gene: 10. From germline, CDR1 is SGHAT and CDR2 FQNNGV. The CDR3 reads CASSLKGRGQGGYTF. Here the CDR3 DNA reads TGTGCCAGCAGCTTAAAAGGCAGGGGGCAGGGAGGCTACACCTTC.

The chain is built from TRBV30 and TRBJ2-3; D is ambiguous. Germline CDR1 GTSNPN, CDR2 SVGIG (reference sequence). The CDR3 covers 14 residues. V was clipped by 0 bases and J by 1 base, with 8 bases between them. CDR3 coding DNA: TGTGCCTGGAGTGTTCACAGCGGCACAGATACGCAGTATTTT. Encoded protein: CAWSVHSGTDTQYF.

The rearrangement joins TRBV30 to TRBJ1-5, with 7 bases matching TRBD1. The germline V gene encodes CDR1 GTSNPN and CDR2 SVGIG (reference sequence). The CDR3 covers 14 residues. J lost 6 bases, V lost 0 bases, and 5 bases had no gene match. The CDR3 region is CAWSVPGGLQPQHF. The CDR3 nucleotides are TGTGCCTGGAGTGTACCAGGGGGGCTTCAGCCCCAGCATTTT.

CDR3 in DNA: TGTGCCACCAGCAGAGAACTGGGGGCGCGAGGCAATCAGCCCCAGCATTTT. Its translation is CATSRELGARGNQPQHF. The rearrangement uses TRBV15 and TRBJ1-5; possible D gene TRBD1, 6 bases. This CDR3 is built from 17 residues. Germline assignment: CDR1 LNHNV and CDR2 YYDKDF (reference sequence). The V gene lost 0 bases and the J gene lost 2 bases, with 14 bases spanning the gap.

This chain joins TRBV28 and TRBJ2-7; the D is unclear. The CDR3 totals 14 residues. The germline gives CDR1 MDHEN, CDR2 SYDVKM. V dropped 5 bases and J dropped 6 bases, with 17 bases sitting between them. Here the CDR3 DNA reads TGTGCCAGCAGTATTCACACAGACCGAGGCGAGCAGTACTTC. Its translation is CASSIHTDRGEQYF.

V and J are TRBV5-1 and TRBJ2-1; possibly TRBD2 for D (6 bases). V lost 0 bases and J lost 10, with 20 bases in between. This CDR3 has 16 amino acids. Germline CDR1 is SGHRS and CDR2 is YFSETQ. Written as DNA, the CDR3 is TGCGCCAGCAGCTTGGCCTCAAGCGGCGGGGCGGGGGAGCAGTTCTTC. It translates to CASSLASSGGAGEQFF.

This chain connects TRBV21-1 to TRBJ1-1; whether TRBD1, the table's D call, matches the DNA was not checked. TRBV21-1 is classified as a pseudogene. The CDR3 is made up of 16 amino acids. For the CDR3, the DNA is TGTGCCAGCATCCGCCAGGACAGGGGACCGAACACTGAAGCTTTCTTT. Protein product: CASIRQDRGPNTEAFF.

V gene TRBV5-1 combines with J gene TRBJ2-1, with a weak D call TRBD2 (6 bases). V was trimmed by 4 bases and J by 6 bases, leaving 17 bases between them. The germline gives CDR1 SGHRS, CDR2 YFSETQ. The CDR3 runs to 15 residues. CDR3 sequence: CASSLGQGGSNEQFF. In nucleotides, the CDR3 is TGCGCCAGCAGCCTTGGCCAGGGAGGTAGCAATGAGCAGTTCTTC.

This clone was seen once. This chain links TRBV19 with TRBJ2-7; 10 nucleotides match TRBD1. Unmatched junction bases numbered 4, after V lost 3 bases and J lost 2 bases. The germline gives CDR1 LNHDA, CDR2 SQIVND (reference sequence). CDR3 length: 15 amino acids. Written as DNA, the CDR3 is TGTGCCAGTAGTATGGAGACAGGGGGCCCCTACGAGCAGTACTTC. Amino acid sequence: CASSMETGGPYEQYF.

J is TRBJ2-3 and V is TRBV14; D ambiguous. V was pared by 0 bases and J by 0 bases, with 13 bases between. The CDR3 runs to 17 residues. The germline V gene has CDR1 SGHDN and CDR2 FVKESK. CDR3 loop: CASSQDWALSSTDTQYF. In nucleotides, the CDR3 is TGTGCCAGCAGCCAAGATTGGGCACTTTCTAGCACAGATACGCAGTATTTT. The full variable domain, with the rest looked up from reference TRBV14 and TRBJ2-3, is EAGVTQFPSHSVIEKGQTVTLRCDPISGHDNLYWYRRVMGKEIKFLLHFVKESKQDESGMPNNRFLAERTGGTYSTLKVQPAELEDSGVYFCASSQDWALSSTDTQYFGPGTRLTVL.

This chain links TRBV7-9 with TRBJ1-3, with TRBD1 matching over 7 bases. The CDR3 covers 15 residues. Germline CDR1 SEHNR, CDR2 FQNEAQ (reference sequence). J lost 2 bases, V lost 2 bases, and 3 bases had no gene match. CDR3 in amino acids: CASSLPGTAGNTIYF. CDR3 coding DNA: TGTGCCAGCAGCTTACCCGGGACAGCTGGAAACACCATATATTTT.

The chain links TRBV12-3 or TRBV12-4 to TRBJ1-5; D not certain. V was pared by 3 bases and J by 7 bases, with 10 bases between. This CDR3 is built from 13 residues. In DNA, the CDR3 is TGTGCCAGCAGTTTGAGGCAGAGGCAGCCCCAGCATTTT. Translated, it gives CASSLRQRQPQHF.

This chain uses TRBV3-1 (or the pseudogene TRBV3-2) with TRBJ1-2; a possible D gene is TRBD1 (5 bases). Deletions cut 1 base from V and 7 bases from J, with 13 bases between. CDR3 size: 14 residues. The germline V gene has CDR1 LGHDT and CDR2 YNNKEL (reference sequence). CDR3: CASSQGAQRGGYTF. DNA of the CDR3: TGTGCCAGCAGCCAAGGTGCCCAGAGGGGTGGCTACACCTTC.

The chain has TRBV6-5 and TRBJ1-2; D gene ambiguous. CDR1 is MNHEY, CDR2 SVGAGI, per germline. Deletions cut 5 bases from V and 8 bases from J, with 15 bases between. The CDR3 totals 13 residues. CDR3 in amino acids: CASSRLGREGYTF. In DNA, the CDR3 is TGTGCCAGCAGTCGTTTGGGAAGGGAGGGCTACACCTTC.

The chain carries TRBV3-1 (or the pseudogene TRBV3-2) and TRBJ2-3, with 10 nucleotides matching TRBD1. CDR1 is LGHDT, CDR2 YNNKEL, per germline (reference sequence). The CDR3 runs 15 residues. V shed 1 base, J shed 7 bases, and the junction held 5 bases outside the gene matches. In DNA form, the CDR3 reads TGTGCCAGCAGCCAAGTTGACAGGGGGCTTAATACGCAGTATTTT. This gives the protein CASSQVDRGLNTQYF.

This sequence joins TRBV20-1 and TRBJ1-4; D remains unclear. This CDR3 has 11 amino acids. Germline V lookup: CDR1 DFQATT, CDR2 SNEGSKA (reference sequence). Trimming pared 8 bases from V and 4 bases from J, leaving 8 bases between. CDR3 region: CSPTVNEKLFF. The DNA for the CDR3 is TGCAGTCCTACAGTTAATGAAAAACTGTTTTTT.

J is TRBJ1-2 and V is TRBV5-8; unclear D gene. V was trimmed by 3 bases and J by 10 bases, leaving 19 bases between them. The germline V gene encodes CDR1 SGHTS and CDR2 YDEGEE. This CDR3 contains 14 residues. CDR3 sequence reads: CASSSFTLTSAYTF. The CDR3 DNA reads as TGTGCCAGCAGCTCATTTACTTTGACCAGCGCCTACACCTTC.

This clone was found once. The rearrangement joins TRBV5-1 to TRBJ2-5; maybe TRBD1 (6 bases). The CDR3 consists of 14 residues. V was shortened by 2 bases and J by 4 bases, with 12 bases between the two germline ends. The germline CDR1 and CDR2 sequences are SGHRS and YFSETQ. This CDR3 reads CASSLPGTSETQYF. DNA of the CDR3: TGCGCCAGCAGCTTACCCGGGACATCAGAGACCCAGTACTTC.

The V gene is TRBV11-2, the J gene TRBJ1-2; D is unresolved. Germline V CDR1 and CDR2: SGHAT, FQNNGV. Between the trimmed V and J ends, which lost 5 bases and 2 bases, there was a span of 9 bases. This CDR3 is 13 amino acids long. This CDR3 is CASSPDVNYGYTF. CDR3 in DNA: TGTGCCAGCAGCCCGGACGTCAACTATGGCTACACCTTC. Drawing the rest from reference TRBV11-2 and TRBJ1-2, the complete variable domain is EAGVAQSPRYKIIEKRQSVAFWCNPISGHATLYWYQQILGQGPKLLIQFQNNGVVDDSQLPKDRFSAERLKGVDSTLKIQPAKLEDSAVYLCASSPDVNYGYTFGSGTRLTVV.

The chain employs TRBV15 and TRBJ2-1, with unresolved D. CDR3 size: 17 residues. From germline, CDR1 is LNHNV and CDR2 YYDKDF (reference sequence). V gave up 0 bases and J gave up 5 bases, with 17 bases separating them. CDR3 nucleotides: TGTGCCACCAGCAGAGATCTAATCGGAGCGAGAAACAATGAGCAGTTCTTC. It specifies CATSRDLIGARNNEQFF.

J is TRBJ1-6 and V is TRBV7-8; D gene unclear. The CDR3 contains 14 residues. Trimming shortened V by 1 base and J by 9 bases, and 10 bases separated the two germline ends. The germline V gene encodes CDR1 SGHVS and CDR2 FQNEAQ. The DNA of the CDR3 is TGTGCCAGCAGCTTAGAGGTTATCGTTTCACCCCTCCACTTT. This sequence encodes CASSLEVIVSPLHF.